This TCR beta chain emerged from a study of shared clonotypes between healthy human individuals. Study-wide findings and caveats: Represented diversity (both genetic and exposure-history) was limited by the small number of donors.

This clone was picked up one time. Its antigen is unknown. The CDR3 has 13 residues. Germline V CDR1 and CDR2: SGHTS, YDEGEE. Trimming shortened V by 2 bases and J by 3 bases, and 7 bases separated the two germline ends. Every donor, a Caucasian adult, lived in Nashville, Tennessee. At deep level, the assay was performed. Bulk PBMC genomic DNA spanned ten immunoSEQ deep plates. The table came from immunoSEQ multiplex PCR; TCRdb's copy has only in-frame clones and leaves some out. The sample carries fewer than 650,000 clones, roughly 79% recorded once. Sequenced material: PBMCs. The clonotype was recovered from a woman aged 35 to 49 in good health. Some clones in this sample may be carry-over from other donors' samples. V gene TRBV5-8 combines with J gene TRBJ2-3; the D is unclear. Here the CDR3 DNA reads TGTGCCAGCAGCTTCTCCAGAACAGATACGCAGTATTTT. It is translated as CASSFSRTDTQYF.